The entry that follows covers one T cell receptor beta chain sequence. Profiling relied on immunoSEQ multiplex PCR, and the TCRdb table lists in-frame clones only, not all of them. This sample has 80,000 to 100,000 clones, with 80% to 90% found just once. This sample stems from a study of radiotherapy plus CTLA-4 blockade in lung cancer. V lost 5 bases and J lost 5, with 21 bases in between. There are 16 residues in the CDR3. Germline V gene data show CDR1 as SGHVS and CDR2 as FQNEAQ. This TCR was recovered from a human donor with non-small cell lung cancer that progressed on radiotherapy plus ipilimumab. The sample here was peripheral blood, taken from a patient treated with radiotherapy plus ipilimumab. The chain carries TRBV7-8 and TRBJ2-5; D tentatively reads TRBD1 or TRBD2 (6 bases each). CDR3 DNA sequence: TGTGCCAGCAGCCTAGGGCAAGGGGGGAGAGGGGAGACCCAGTACTTC. Residues: CASSLGQGGRGETQYF.